This T cell receptor (beta chain) was sequenced in a study of blood T cell repertoires in COVID-19. Study-wide background: Collection of acute and convalescent COVID-19 samples took place in the United States, Italy and Spain. From T cells, B-cell-depleted T cells, or PBMCs came the material, which was cDNA or gDNA.

Trimming stripped 4 bases from V and 1 base from J, with 14 bases between. The germline V gene has CDR1 SGHDT and CDR2 YYEEEE. The CDR3 has 15 residues. Original processing notes: For nucleated cells, counts were estimated from reference gene primer amplification. The method was immunoSEQ multiplex PCR; TCRdb's version includes in-frame clones alone and lacks a portion of them. The D gene and trimming were derived from the DNA, and the V and J assignments and clone size from that table. Of 150,000 to 200,000 clones in the sample, more than 85% are singletons; the top ten hold over 0.85%. This TCR was recovered from a man aged 18 to 29 with acute or convalescent COVID-19. Sequences were obtained from peripheral blood. The chain links TRBV5-6 to TRBJ1-2, with D unclear. CDR3 amino acids: CASSPGWNNNYGYTF. CDR3 DNA: TGTGCCAGCAGCCCCGGGTGGAATAATAACTATGGCTACACCTTC.